A single sample is the source of the 7 T cell receptor beta chains below, sequenced in a study of molecular identifiers for immune sequencing clone quantification. MiXCR, applied by TCRdb to the PCR reads, yields one record per CDR3 protein. This sample has about 510,000 distinct CDR3 sequences, with about a fifth found just once. Material: naive CD8+ T cells from blood, with Jurkat cell RNA spiked in. Documented subset: FACS-sorted CD8+CD4-CCR7+CD45RA+ naive T cells. The source is a human donor in good health. Some libraries in this study had Jurkat cell RNA spiked in.

This clonotype was seen ten or more times. The rearrangement joins TRBV6-5 to TRBJ1-1; 9 nucleotides line up with TRBD1. V lost 2 bases, J lost 1 base, and 5 bases stayed unmatched. Germline loops: CDR1 MNHEY, CDR2 SVGAGI. The CDR3 consists of 16 residues. In DNA, the CDR3 is TGTGCCAGCAGTTACGGGACAGGGATAAAGAACACTGAAGCTTTCTTT. Its translation is CASSYGTGIKNTEAFF.

The chain employs TRBV21-1 and TRBJ2-7; the listed D gene, TRBD1, was not tested against the DNA. TRBV21-1 is flagged as a pseudogene. CDR3 size: 16 residues. The CDR3 nucleotides are TGTGCCAGCAGCAGCTGTCAGGGGCCCCCTAGGTACGAGCAGTACTTC. It specifies CASSSCQGPPRYEQYF.

This clonotype was counted ten times or more. V gene TRBV6-5 combines with J gene TRBJ1-1, with a possible D match to TRBD1 (5 bases). The germline CDR1 and CDR2 sequences are MNHEY and SVGAGI. This CDR3 comprises 12 residues. V lost 6 bases to trimming and J lost 7 bases, with 12 bases between them. In DNA form, the CDR3 reads TGTGCCAGCAGCCTTGGGGGTGATGAAGCTTTCTTT. It specifies CASSLGGDEAFF.

The CDR3 DNA is TGCGCCAGCAGCCAATGGGAGGGGGCGGGCACCGGGGAGCTGTTTTTT. Translated: CASSQWEGAGTGELFF. The chain uses TRBV4-1 and TRBJ2-2; D could derive from TRBD1 or TRBD2 (7 bases each). The CDR3 totals 16 residues. Trimming stripped 2 bases from V and 4 bases from J, with 14 bases between. Germline loops: CDR1 MGHRA, CDR2 YSYEKL.

In this sample, this clonotype turned up many times. V gene TRBV7-2 combines with J gene TRBJ2-3; no reliable D call. The CDR3 is 17 amino acids. The V end lost 4 bases, the J end lost 2 bases, and 19 bases lay between the germline ends. From germline, CDR1 is SGHTA and CDR2 FQGNSA. CDR3 loop: CASSSPDTNYYTDTQYF. The CDR3 DNA reads as TGTGCCAGCAGCTCCCCCGACACCAATTATTACACAGATACGCAGTATTTT.

The chain carries TRBV2 and TRBJ2-3; 7 positions agree with TRBD2. CDR1 and CDR2 (germline): SNHLY, FYNNEI. The CDR3 runs to 16 residues. Trimming took 6 bases from V and 0 from J; bases not matched to a gene: 9. CDR3 residues: CASRQVAGGSTDTQYF. The CDR3 DNA is TGTGCCAGCAGGCAAGTAGCGGGCGGTAGCACAGATACGCAGTATTTT. Variable domain in full (rest from reference TRBV2 and TRBJ2-3): EPEVTQTPSHQVTQMGQEVILRCVPISNHLYFYWYRQILGQKVEFLVSFYNNEISEKSEIFDDQFSVERPDGSNFTLKIRSTKLEDSAMYFCASRQVAGGSTDTQYFGPGTRLTVL.

The J gene is TRBJ2-7, the V gene TRBV20-1; D remains ambiguous. CDR3 length: 13 residues. Germline values: CDR1 DFQATT, CDR2 SNEGSKA (reference sequence). V gave up 3 bases and J gave up 5 bases, with 14 bases separating them. In DNA form, the CDR3 reads TGCAGTGCTAGGCTCGTTTCTAAAGACGAGCAGTACTTC. It is translated as CSARLVSKDEQYF.